This T cell receptor (beta chain) was observed in a study of OX40 agonist ivuxolimab in advanced cancers. The study's findings and limits: Part of the nonresponder group also had normalized T-cell clonal expansion that was low.

Sequenced by immunoSEQ multiplex PCR; TCRdb stores in-frame clones only, minus some. The repertoire holds tens of thousands of clones, approximately 83% seen once, with approximately 4.8% in the top ten. This CDR3 is built from 14 residues. Germline lookup yields CDR1 MDHEN and CDR2 SYDVKM. V lost 6 bases, J lost 3 bases, and 15 bases lay in between. On this clone: Antigen unknown.

V gene TRBV28 combines with J gene TRBJ2-7; no firm D call. The clonotype comes from an adult with an advanced solid tumor such as melanoma, head and neck, liver or kidney cancer. The sample here was CD4+ or CD8+ T cells sorted from blood, taken in a trial of the OX40 agonist ivuxolimab. The CDR3 region has the DNA TGTGCCAGCAGCCCTTTCAATGGCGGCTACGAGCAGTACTTC. Protein: CASSPFNGGYEQYF.